This T cell receptor (beta chain) was found in a study of CD8+ T cells in alopecia areata. As for the study in general: Treated patients took oral tofacitinib at 5 to 10 mg twice daily.

J was trimmed by 5 bases and V by 4 bases; bases with no gene match: 8. The CDR3 loop spans 14 amino acids. The germline V gene encodes CDR1 SGHRS and CDR2 YFSETQ. RNA was isolated and reverse transcribed to cDNA, the sequencing template. TCRdb keeps only in-frame clones here, not all; method: immunoSEQ multiplex PCR. Of more than 110,000 clones listed, around 50% are singletons. Note on this clone: Its antigen is not identified.

General study findings and limits: Scalp samples also yield sequences of resident alphabeta T cells from normal skin.

Sequenced here: CD4+ T cells sorted from blood, sampled at week 0. This receptor was identified in a human donor with alopecia areata. The chain has TRBV5-1 and TRBJ2-7, with 8 bases fitting TRBD1. The CDR3 is CASSLRTGLDEQYF. The DNA of the CDR3 is TGCGCCAGCAGCCTCCGGACAGGGTTGGACGAGCAGTACTTC.